The 28 T cell receptor beta chains below all came from one sample that was sequenced in a study of cytomegalovirus exposure and HLA in healthy donors listed by TCRdb under 2017. The receptor library was made with the immunoSEQ multiplex PCR assay. For the multiplex PCR, a mixture combining 60 forward primers for TCR Vbeta segments and 13 reverse primers for TCR Jbeta segments was used. TCRdb holds this immuneACCESS table with in-frame rearrangements only. Some clones are missing; in checked studies, unresolved V genes explain under half, and the rest has no known cause. The sample table records approximately 32,000 clones; more than 90% of these occur just once. Of the sample, about 2.5% is held by the ten largest clones. The sample comprised PBMCs. The origin of the receptors is a woman aged 18-29 years in good health and CMV-seronegative.

This rearrangement joins TRBV4-3 to TRBJ1-6, with a possible D match to TRBD1 (5 bases). CDR3 length: 17 residues. V lost 4 bases, J lost 9 bases, and 22 bases lay in between. The germline gives CDR1 LGHNA, CDR2 YSLEER. CDR3 bases: TGCGCCAGCAGCCCAAAAAGTCAGGGATCGGGGGGTTCACCCCTCCACTTT. Amino acid sequence: CASSPKSQGSGGSPLHF.

V usage is TRBV6-1 and J usage is TRBJ2-7, with TRBD1 matching 7 bases. Unmatched junction bases numbered 6, after V lost 4 bases and J lost 3 bases. From germline, CDR1 is MNHNS and CDR2 SASEGT. This CDR3 is built from 14 residues. CDR3: CASSVRDSYYEQYF. CDR3 in DNA: TGTGCCAGCAGTGTTCGGGACAGCTACTACGAGCAGTACTTC.

The chain carries TRBV6-1 and TRBJ1-2, with D possibly matching TRBD1 (6 bases). This CDR3 spans 13 amino acids. Germline CDR1 MNHNS, CDR2 SASEGT. Trimming removed 6 bases from V and 0 bases from J, with 8 bases in between. The CDR3 bases are TGTGCCAGCAGGGGACAACCTAACTATGGCTACACCTTC. This sequence encodes CASRGQPNYGYTF.

This sequence joins TRBV7-2 and TRBJ2-5; the D gene is possibly TRBD1 (6 bases). Germline V lookup: CDR1 SGHTA, CDR2 FQGNSA. This CDR3 contains 18 residues. V was clipped by 4 bases and J by 2 bases, with 23 bases between them. The DNA for the CDR3 is TGTGCCAGCAGCTCCTACCCGAAACAAACAGGGAAACAAGAGACCCAGTACTTC. Amino acid sequence: CASSSYPKQTGKQETQYF.

The chain combines TRBV12-5 with TRBJ2-5, with TRBD1 identical over 9 bases. CDR3 size: 13 residues. Germline V CDR1 and CDR2: LGHNT, FRNRAP. J was trimmed by 5 bases and V by 6 bases; bases with no gene match: 4. CDR3 loop: CASGQGALETQYF. CDR3 DNA sequence: TGTGCTAGTGGACAGGGGGCATTGGAGACCCAGTACTTC. Together with reference TRBV12-5 and TRBJ2-5, the CDR3 gives the full variable domain: DARVTQTPRHKVTEMGQEVTMRCQPILGHNTVFWYRQTMMQGLELLAYFRNRAPLDDSGMPKDRFSAEMPDATLATLKIQPSEPRDSAVYFCASGQGALETQYFGPGTRLLVL.

The chain uses TRBV27 and TRBJ1-3; no definite D call. The V and J ends lost 3 bases and 4 bases respectively, with 13 bases between them. CDR1 and CDR2 from the germline V gene are MNHEY and SMNVEV (reference sequence). This CDR3 spans 15 amino acids. CDR3 nucleotide sequence: TGTGCCAGCAGTTTCCCGACCGGGAGGGGAAACACCATATATTTT. This translates into CASSFPTGRGNTIYF.

A remark on this clone: One end of the junction is discordant with germline, which a read error may explain. The rearrangement uses TRBV7-9 and TRBJ2-7; D ambiguous. CDR1 is SEHNR, CDR2 FQNEAQ, per germline (reference sequence). This CDR3 has 13 amino acids. The CDR3, as DNA: TGTTCCAGCAGCTTATCAGCGTCCTACGAGCAGTACTTC. As protein: CSSSLSASYEQYF.

J is TRBJ2-5 and V is TRBV19; D gene unclear. Germline V lookup: CDR1 LNHDA, CDR2 SQIVND (reference sequence). V lost 1 base and J 2 bases, leaving 8 bases between the germline ends. The CDR3 runs to 14 residues. CDR3 in DNA: TGTGCCAGTAGTATAGCAGCGCGGCAAGAGACCCAGTACTTC. Protein sequence: CASSIAARQETQYF.

The chain recombines TRBV9 with TRBJ2-2, with 9 bases that match TRBD2. After removal of 3 bases from V and 1 base from J, the junction contained 7 bases not matched to a gene. There are 17 residues in the CDR3. The germline V gene encodes CDR1 SGDLS and CDR2 YYNGEE. The DNA for the CDR3 is TGTGCCAGCAGCGCACGGACTAGCGCTAGGAACACCGGGGAGCTGTTTTTT. Residues: CASSARTSARNTGELFF.

The J gene is TRBJ2-3, the V gene TRBV2, with 7 nucleotides matching TRBD2. V lost 7 bases and J lost 6; bases outside the gene matches: 4. The CDR3 totals 12 residues. Germline lookup yields CDR1 SNHLY and CDR2 FYNNEI. The CDR3 is CASTGGWDTQYF. The DNA for the CDR3 is TGTGCCAGCACGGGGGGTTGGGATACGCAGTATTTT.

The chain carries TRBV6-5 and TRBJ2-7; D gene unclear. Trimming left V 6 bases short and J 3 bases short, with 6 bases between. The CDR3 consists of 11 residues. Germline CDR1 and CDR2: MNHEY and SVGAGI. Written as DNA, the CDR3 is TGTGCCAGCAGGAGTATCTACGAGCAGTACTTC. Translating it yields CASRSIYEQYF.

The gene calls are TRBV27 and TRBJ2-7; 12 nucleotides align to TRBD2. The CDR3 loop spans 16 amino acids. Per the germline V gene, CDR1 is MNHEY and CDR2 is SMNVEV (reference sequence). V lost 10 bases and J lost 4; bases outside the gene matches: 14. CDR3 in DNA: TGTGCCACCCGGTCCGTGGCCGGGACTAGCGGGTACGAGCAGTACTTC. It is translated as CATRSVAGTSGYEQYF.

The rearrangement joins TRBV9 to TRBJ2-4; 11 bases align to TRBD2. Losses at the gene ends were 0 bases for V and 4 bases for J; bases not matched to a gene: 6. This CDR3 is built from 17 residues. Germline V gives CDR1 SGDLS, CDR2 YYNGEE. The CDR3 coding sequence is TGTGCCAGCAGCGTAGGGACTAGCGGGTTGGGTAAAAACATTCAGTACTTC. Translated, it gives CASSVGTSGLGKNIQYF.

The rearrangement uses TRBV2 and TRBJ2-7, with D perhaps TRBD1 (5 bases). CDR3 length: 14 residues. Between the trimmed V and J ends, which lost 10 bases and 0 bases, there was a span of 16 bases. Germline assignment: CDR1 SNHLY and CDR2 FYNNEI. The CDR3 bases are TGTGCCACCACAAGACAGCAACTCTCCTACGAGCAGTACTTC. Residues: CATTRQQLSYEQYF.

The chain carries TRBV19 and TRBJ1-2; D not resolved. Germline V gives CDR1 LNHDA, CDR2 SQIVND (reference sequence). The CDR3 has 13 residues. Between the trimmed V and J ends, which lost 5 bases and 8 bases, there was a span of 15 bases. The CDR3, as DNA: TGTGCCAGTAGTTCGACACCCTCCCCCGGCTACACCTTC. As protein: CASSSTPSPGYTF.

V gene TRBV6-1 combines with J gene TRBJ2-1; 8 bases align to TRBD2. This CDR3 contains 13 residues. The V gene end was trimmed by 4 bases and the J gene end by 6 bases; junction bases not matched to a gene: 2. The V gene's germline CDR1 is MNHNS and CDR2 SASEGT. The CDR3 sequence: CASSAREVNEQFF. DNA for the CDR3: TGTGCCAGCAGTGCGCGGGAGGTCAATGAGCAGTTCTTC.

This rearrangement joins TRBV4-3 to TRBJ2-7, with 11 bases lining up with TRBD2. The J segment lost 2 bases and the V segment lost 3 bases, leaving 3 bases of the junction unmatched. The CDR3 totals 15 residues. The germline CDR1 and CDR2 sequences are LGHNA and YSLEER. DNA for the CDR3: TGCGCCAGCAGCCAGACTAGCGGGATTACCTACGAGCAGTACTTC. Translated, it gives CASSQTSGITYEQYF.

Only one count was recorded for this clone. This rearrangement joins TRBV19 to TRBJ1-4; 7 bases line up with TRBD1. V shed 5 bases, J shed 7 bases, and the junction held 10 bases outside the gene matches. The CDR3 contains 15 residues. Germline assignment: CDR1 LNHDA and CDR2 SQIVND (reference sequence). CDR3 amino acids: CASSFSGTDPEKLFF. As DNA, the CDR3 is TGTGCCAGTAGTTTCTCCGGGACAGACCCTGAAAAACTGTTTTTT.

This clone was counted a few times. The DNA for the CDR3 is TGTGCCAGCAGTTTAAGACAGGGAAGTTACGGCTACACCTTC. Protein sequence: CASSLRQGSYGYTF. The chain joins TRBV27 to TRBJ1-2; 7 bases map to TRBD1. The CDR3 spans 14 residues. The germline V gene encodes CDR1 MNHEY and CDR2 SMNVEV (reference sequence). The ends lost 2 bases at V and 8 bases at J; junction bases unmatched: 8.

The gene calls are TRBV11-3 and TRBJ2-5; TRBD1 is a possible D gene (5 bases). CDR3 size: 16 residues. Per the germline V gene, CDR1 is SGHNT and CDR2 is YENEEA. Trimming cost V 2 bases and J 0 bases, with 13 bases left between them. CDR3 protein: CASSLNYRQHQETQYF. The DNA for the CDR3 is TGTGCCAGCAGCTTAAACTACCGACAGCACCAAGAGACCCAGTACTTC.

V usage is TRBV29-1 and J usage is TRBJ2-5; 13 positions match TRBD2. J was trimmed by 1 base and V by 4 bases; bases with no gene match: 15. Germline CDR1 and CDR2: SQVTM and ANQGSEA. CDR3 length: 19 amino acids. The CDR3, as DNA: TGCAGCGTTGTATTTCTACGGACTAGCGGGAGAGGGATCCAAGAGACCCAGTACTTC. This translates into CSVVFLRTSGRGIQETQYF.

The chain couples TRBV19 to TRBJ2-6, with a possible D match to TRBD1 (6 bases). The V gene's germline CDR1 is LNHDA and CDR2 SQIVND (reference sequence). Deletions cut 6 bases from V and 0 bases from J, with 15 bases between. The CDR3 totals 17 residues. DNA for the CDR3: TGTGCCAGTAGCCCGTGGGCAGGGGCCTCTGGGGCCAACGTCCTGACTTTC. It translates to CASSPWAGASGANVLTF. Looking up the rest from reference TRBV19 and TRBJ2-6 gives the full variable domain: DGGITQSPKYLFRKEGQNVTLSCEQNLNHDAMYWYRQDPGQGLRLIYYSQIVNDFQKGDIAEGYSVSREKKESFPLTVTSAQKNPTAFYLCASSPWAGASGANVLTFGAGSRLTVL.

The V call is TRBV6-5, the J call TRBJ1-1, with TRBD1 as a possible D gene (6 bases). V dropped 0 bases and J dropped 3 bases, with 14 bases sitting between them. CDR1 is MNHEY, CDR2 SVGAGI, per germline. CDR3 size: 16 residues. CDR3: CASSYSTGRADTEAFF. In DNA, the CDR3 is TGTGCCAGCAGTTACTCGACAGGCAGGGCGGACACTGAAGCTTTCTTT.

This clone was seen more than once but under ten times. The rearrangement uses TRBV25-1 and TRBJ1-3; 7 bases align to TRBD1. The CDR3 contains 15 residues. The trim removed 2 bases at V and 0 bases at J, leaving 1 base unmatched. The germline V gene has CDR1 MGHDK and CDR2 SYGVNS. The CDR3 nucleotides read TGTGCCAGCAGTGAAAGACAGGGCTCTGGAAACACCATATATTTT. This translates into CASSERQGSGNTIYF.

This clone was seen a single time. The chain has TRBV6-5 and TRBJ2-3; D might be TRBD1 (5 bases). Germline values: CDR1 MNHEY, CDR2 SVGAGI. V lost 8 bases, J lost 5 bases, and 11 bases lay in between. The CDR3 spans 12 residues. CDR3 amino acids: CASGARLDTQYF. DNA of the CDR3: TGTGCCAGCGGGGCCCGATTAGATACGCAGTATTTT.

This clone has only a few counts. The gene calls are TRBV5-1 and TRBJ2-7; 8 nucleotides match TRBD2. Germline trimming cut 0 bases from V and 7 bases from J; bases unmatched to any gene: 18. This CDR3 contains 18 residues. The V gene's germline CDR1 is SGHRS and CDR2 YFSETQ. The CDR3 DNA reads as TGCGCCAGCAGCTTGGATCCGGGCGTTGGGACTAGACTTAGAGAGCAGTACTTC. It encodes CASSLDPGVGTRLREQYF.

The chain couples TRBV6-1 to TRBJ2-7; D possibly corresponds to TRBD1 (5 bases). The germline V gene encodes CDR1 MNHNS and CDR2 SASEGT. V was clipped by 6 bases and J by 7 bases, with 16 bases between them. The CDR3 consists of 13 residues. CDR3 DNA: TGTGCCAGCAGGGCCCCGGGTTCAGGGGAGCAGTACTTC. It codes for CASRAPGSGEQYF.

The J gene is TRBJ1-2, the V gene TRBV6-6; TRBD1 matches 7 bases. Germline-derived CDR1 and CDR2 are MNHNY and SVGAGI (reference sequence). This CDR3 region has 15 residues. V trimming: 7 bases; J trimming: 8 bases; junction bases outside the gene matches: 16. CDR3 sequence: CASINRKTGINGYTF. Here the CDR3 DNA reads TGTGCCAGCATCAACCGCAAGACAGGGATAAACGGCTACACCTTC.